This T cell receptor (beta chain) was documented in a study of control samples from healthy donors and cancer patients (dated by TCRdb to 2018 to 2021). Libraries came from the immunoSEQ multiplex PCR assay. Entries here come from immuneACCESS through TCRdb and include only in-frame sequences with V and J called. Some clones fail to appear in such tables; in the studies checked, an unresolved V gene covers under half of the shortfall, and the cause of the remainder is unknown. The sample contains 120,000 or so clones, roughly 84% of them found a single time. Approximately 9% of the sample goes to the ten largest clones. As for this clone: Its recognized antigen is unknown. No base quality values were provided; no much bigger clone lies one nucleotide off.

The CDR1 and CDR2 encoded by the germline V gene are SGHNT and YENEEA. V is reduced by 0 bases and J by 4 bases, leaving a spacing of 6 bases between them. Inclusive of the bounding cysteine and phenylalanine, the CDR3 is 13 residues long. Only CDR3 DNA is held: 39 bases, read in frame from base 1. The chain couples TRBV11-3 to TRBJ1-2, with no confident D gene call. This receptor was taken from a man aged 35 to 55 in good health. Sequencing used blood. The DNA sequence follows: TGTGCCAGCAGCTTAGAGGGAGGCTATGGCTACACCTTC. Translated, it reads CASSLEGGYGYTF.